Listed below are T cell receptor beta chains from one sample, sequenced in a study of regulatory T cells in long-lasting Graves disease. TCRdb reanalysed the multiplex PCR reads using MiXCR and keeps one entry per CDR3 protein. The sample lists around 500,000 distinct CDR3 sequences, around 21% occurring once. The input for sequencing was peripheral blood mononuclear cells (PBMCs), taken when the disease was refractory, from a patient treated with antithyroid drugs. Every receptor here comes from a female donor with Graves disease. Both conserved end residues are part of each CDR3. Fields, in order: CDR3 length, V gene, J gene, CDR3 protein.

>16|TRBV5-1|TRBJ2-5
CASSNRMTGVRETQYF
>15|TRBV3-1|TRBJ2-7
CASSQVMEVSYEQYF
>20|TRBV7-9|TRBJ1-2
CASSRNLGPAEGTTNYGYTF
>11|TRBV30|TRBJ1-4
CLGQMNEKLFF
>14|TRBV12-3/TRBV12-4|TRBJ2-5
CASSPDGVKETQYF
>15|TRBV15|TRBJ2-5
CATSRGRTGTETQYF
>19|TRBV20-1|TRBJ2-2
CSARDLFLSSGINTGELFF
>16|TRBV28|TRBJ1-1
CASSLVWGTGLTEAFF
>16|TRBV4-1|TRBJ1-6
CASSQSQGGLNSPLHF
>14|TRBV2|TRBJ2-3
CASSDWTGADTQYF
>14|TRBV18|TRBJ2-7
CASSPLGVGYEQYF
>12|TRBV2|TRBJ2-1
CASSESGGEQFF
>18|TRBV2|TRBJ2-4
CASMGTSGRDLAKNIQYF
>18|TRBV27|TRBJ2-7
CASSFRTSGSDVGYEQYF
>15|TRBV28|TRBJ2-7
CASSFGGGGVYEQYF
>16|TRBV5-1|TRBJ2-5
CASSLAPSGRGETQYF
>17|TRBV12-3/TRBV12-4|TRBJ2-2
CASSGAAGGVLTGELFF
>15|TRBV7-2|TRBJ2-7
CASSPRTGYDYEQYF
>16|TRBV7-9|TRBJ1-1
CASSLTGFDTDPEAFF
>13|TRBV29-1|TRBJ2-6
CSAAGSGANVLTF
>16|TRBV5-4|TRBJ2-7
CASSLAEASGTHEQYF
>14|TRBV20-1|TRBJ1-5
CSARGNIGNQPQHF
>14|TRBV5-4|TRBJ2-7
CASSLDYSSYEQYF
>16|TRBV15|TRBJ2-7
CATSRVDREGAYEQYF
>16|TRBV7-9|TRBJ2-6
CASSINQGTGANVLTF
>21|TRBV6-1|TRBJ1-5
CASIKRLRDRGRPKSNQPQHF
>14|TRBV15|TRBJ2-2
CATSREAQTGELFF
>16|TRBV15|TRBJ2-6
CATSRVALSGANVLTF
>14|TRBV30|TRBJ2-5
CAWSGLLAGSLADF
>13|TRBV6-1|TRBJ1-1
CATYRAANTEAFF
>13|TRBV7-3|TRBJ2-1
CASSPGLGNEQFF
>12|TRBV12-3/TRBV12-4|TRBJ1-1
CASSLVGAEAFF
>14|TRBV6-1|TRBJ2-2
CASSRSTQGGGMFF
>14|TRBV12-3/TRBV12-4|TRBJ2-7
CASRQDRFPYEQYF
>14|TRBV27|TRBJ1-6
CASGLGQGASPLHF